This T cell receptor beta chain stems from a study of blood T cell repertoires in COVID-19. This CDR3 contains 18 residues. Germline values: CDR1 MNHEY, CDR2 SVGEGT. Germline trimming cut 1 base from V and 0 bases from J; bases unmatched to any gene: 5. As processed by the authors: By means of reference gene primer amplification, nucleated cell counts were estimated. Sequenced by immunoSEQ multiplex PCR; TCRdb stores in-frame clones only, minus some. D and trimming come from the DNA, and the V and J calls and clone size come from that table. The repertoire holds some 200,000 clones, with approximately 85% as singletons.

This clonotype was obtained from an elderly woman with acute or convalescent COVID-19. The gene calls are TRBV6-2 or TRBV6-3 and TRBJ2-4; TRBD2 matches at 11 bases. Sequences were obtained from peripheral blood. The CDR3 reads CASSYLLAGGLAKNIQYF. As DNA, the CDR3 is TGTGCCAGCAGTTACTTGCTAGCGGGGGGCCTAGCCAAAAACATTCAGTACTTC.